A selection of T cell receptor beta chains follows, all from one sample in a study of cytomegalovirus exposure and HLA in healthy donors. This table comes from immunoSEQ multiplex PCR, and its TCRdb copy is limited to in-frame clones, with some not included. The table has about 92,000 clones, under 85% seen once. The sequenced material came from PBMCs. Source of these receptors: a man aged 45 to 65 in good health and CMV-seropositive. Both conserved end residues are part of each CDR3.

v_call | cdr3_aa
TRBV7-9 | CASSWSWDEQYF
TRBV6-5 | CASTTGQGAHEQYF
TRBV21-1 | CASSVPFEQGIEQYF
TRBV4-2 | CASSQGGTGLLNTEAFF
TRBV11-2 | CASSFDRGHEQYF
TRBV19 | CASSALATTDTQYF
TRBV28 | CASSRTSGGPEQETQYF
TRBV4-3 | CASSQDGRLAGVGEQFF
TRBV7-2 | CASSTGTPSYPF
TRBV6-4 | CASSLEGQGVYEQYF
TRBV30 | CAWSVSGTGAYEQYF
TRBV2 | CASSGTGGGYGYTF
TRBV27 | CASSSQGRKPQHF
TRBV2 | CASSPDSLGNQPQHF
TRBV29-1 | CSVRKGQLTDTQYF
TRBV19 | CASSNPPWGRGRDSNQPQNF
TRBV6-5 | CASREGGDIQYF
TRBV25-1 | CASSASPGESYEQYF
TRBV7-2 | CASSLAGGGNTDTQYF
TRBV7-2 | CASSRGTDTYYEQYF
TRBV6-6 | CASSWGGRTEPYEQYF
TRBV5-8 | CASSPGSTGQTDTQYF
TRBV10-3 | CAIRMDRDFAGELFF
TRBV5-6 | CASSNDRGFNQPQNF
TRBV19 | CASSIGGHTGELFF
TRBV6-1 | CASSALSSVDTQYF
TRBV27 | CASSLHSPMNTEAFF
TRBV4-3 | CASSLETGSSTEAFF
TRBV19 | CASSIDRGQRTNQPQHF
TRBV6-5 | CASTGHVYEQYF